What follows is one T cell receptor beta chain and its context. Its antigen specificity is not known. Nothing much larger sits one base from this clone, and base qualities are not available. Each PCR received spiked-in synthetic TCR analog templates so that absolute template abundance could be estimated from read counts. The immunoSEQ assay used bias-controlled V and J gene primers to amplify TCRbeta CDR3 regions from genomic DNA. Sequencing of rearranged TCRbeta segments was done at approximately 20X coverage. Per the source publication's procedure: Clustering was used to correct sequencing errors, and CDR3s were annotated against IMGT to assign V, D and J genes. Downstream analyses used only productive TCRbeta rearrangements and left out out-of-frame or stop-codon sequences. Clonality was computed as one minus Shannon entropy normalized by the log of the number of unique productive sequences. Clones differing between time points or between blood and tumor were identified using Fisher's exact test with Benjamini-Hochberg correction, with an adjusted p below 0.01 applied as the threshold. TCRdb retrieved this table from immuneACCESS and kept in-frame rearrangements only. Not all clones are present; in checked studies, unresolved V genes account for under half, and no reason is known for the remainder. V and J calls and clone size follow that table, whereas D and trimming were derived from the DNA. The sample table contains roughly 20,000 clones; only one count was recorded for approximately 89% of them. The ten largest clones add up to over 9.5% of the sample.

The data originate from a study of PD-L1 blockade in urothelial cancer (dated by TCRdb to 2016 to 2017). About the investigation overall: All patients started therapy around 2014 and received atezolizumab 1,200 mg intravenously every 3 weeks. About 90% of the roughly 30 patients were males with bladder-origin urothelial cancer, and 18 of 29 reported a prior smoking history. Patients had an ECOG performance status of 0 or 1 and had received between 0 and 3 prior chemotherapy regimens. Blood samples were analyzed at 3 weeks after treatment start (second dose) and at 6 weeks after treatment start. Blood samples gave median yields of around 150,000 T cells and tens of thousands of unique TCRs, along with a median clonality of approximately 0.08. An exploratory multi-omic analysis was conducted of the somatic, immune and clinical correlates of response to PD-L1 blockade with atezolizumab in urothelial cancer. Pretreatment tumor samples, along with matched peripheral blood serially collected before and after atezolizumab treatment, were subjected to TCR sequencing. Progression-free survival longer than 6 months counted as durable clinical benefit, and TCR features were additionally tested against both progression-free and overall survival. In the same patients, pretreatment tumors underwent whole exome sequencing and RNA sequencing in addition to TCR sequencing. Roughly 10 patients achieved durable clinical benefit and around 19 did not. Twenty-nine patients had pretreatment blood TCR-seq, some 25 had at least one posttreatment blood collection, and some 25 had tumor TCR-seq.

Overall study outcomes, separate from this receptor: Because the sample size was small (n ≈ 27) and many exploratory analyses were performed, the results are intended to be hypothesis-generating. A pretreatment peripheral blood TCR clonality below the median was linked to improved progression-free and overall survival. Patients with durable benefit showed greater expansion of tumor-associated TCR clones in peripheral blood 3 weeks after starting treatment (n ≈ 22, p = 0.022).

The time point label on this specimen signifies: pretreatment peripheral blood. A cohort of approximately 30 patients with locally advanced or metastatic urothelial carcinoma, treated at Memorial Sloan Kettering on a trial protocol, was included. Peripheral blood mononuclear cells were collected from each patient pretreatment and during treatment, giving between 1 and 8 total time points per patient. The Qiagen DNeasy Blood extraction kit was used to purify genomic DNA from total PBMCs and tumor samples. PBMCs were collected pretreatment and during treatment, and were isolated and stored as previously described. As encoded in the germline V gene, CDR1 is SGHRS while CDR2 is YFSETQ. Inclusive of the bounding cysteine and phenylalanine, the CDR3 is 17 residues long. The CDR3 DNA has 51 bases and is translated from base 1. V is trimmed back by 3 bases and J by 5 bases, and the junction contains 12 bases that no gene match accounts for.

The TCR sequence derives from a man between 65 and 85 years old with urothelial cancer. The rearranged chain carries TRBV5-1 and TRBJ1-1; the junction holds 11 bases that match TRBD1. Sample: PBMCs, taken around atezolizumab (anti-PD-L1) treatment. The base sequence is TGCGCCAGCAGCTACATACCCCCCGGGACAGGGGGGACTGAAGCTTTCTTT. The resulting protein is CASSYIPPGTGGTEAFF.